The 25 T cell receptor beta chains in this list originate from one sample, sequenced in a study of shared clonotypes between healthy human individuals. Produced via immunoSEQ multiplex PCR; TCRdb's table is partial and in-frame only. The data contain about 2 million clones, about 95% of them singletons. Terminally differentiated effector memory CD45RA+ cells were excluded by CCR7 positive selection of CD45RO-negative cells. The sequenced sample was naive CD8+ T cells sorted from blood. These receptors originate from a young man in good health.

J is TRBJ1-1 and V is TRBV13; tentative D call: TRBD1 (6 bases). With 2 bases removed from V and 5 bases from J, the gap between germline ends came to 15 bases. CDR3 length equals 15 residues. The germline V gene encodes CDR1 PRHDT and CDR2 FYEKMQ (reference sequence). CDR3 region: CASSLQGTGRTEAFF. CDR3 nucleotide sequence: TGTGCCAGCAGCTTACAGGGGACGGGTAGGACTGAAGCTTTCTTT.

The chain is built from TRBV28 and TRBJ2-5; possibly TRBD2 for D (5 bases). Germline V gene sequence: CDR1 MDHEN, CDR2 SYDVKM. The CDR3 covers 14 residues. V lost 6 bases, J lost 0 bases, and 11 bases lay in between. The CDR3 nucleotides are TGTGCCAGCAGGGAGGCACCCCACCAAGAGACCCAGTACTTC. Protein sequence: CASREAPHQETQYF. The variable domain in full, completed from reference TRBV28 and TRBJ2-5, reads DVKVTQSSRYLVKRTGEKVFLECVQDMDHENMFWYRQDPGLGLRLIYFSYDVKMKEKGDIPEGYSVSREKKERFSLILESASTNQTSMYLCASREAPHQETQYFGPGTRLLVL.

CDR3 DNA: TGCGCCAGCAGCCAAGATTTAGCGGGACTTCCTGCTTTAGATACGCAGTATTTT. Protein product: CASSQDLAGLPALDTQYF. V and J are TRBV4-1 and TRBJ2-3; 8 bases fit TRBD2. V gave up 0 bases and J gave up 5 bases; unmatched junction bases: 13. In germline, CDR1 is MGHRA, CDR2 YSYEKL. This CDR3 has 18 amino acids.

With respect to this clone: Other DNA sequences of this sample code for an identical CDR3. The CDR3 DNA is TGTGCCAGCAGCGTAGGGACATCTAGCACAGATACGCAGTATTTT. It codes for CASSVGTSSTDTQYF. The chain links TRBV9 to TRBJ2-3; weak D call: TRBD1 (5 bases). The CDR3 spans 15 residues. Germline V gives CDR1 SGDLS, CDR2 YYNGEE. Trimming took off 0 bases at V and 0 bases at J, with 8 bases between the two ends.

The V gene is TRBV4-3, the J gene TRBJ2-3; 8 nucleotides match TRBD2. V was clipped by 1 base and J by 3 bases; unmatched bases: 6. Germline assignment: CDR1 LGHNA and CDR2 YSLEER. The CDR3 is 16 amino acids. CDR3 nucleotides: TGCGCCAGCAGCCAAGGAAGCGGGAGTTTAACAGATACGCAGTATTTT. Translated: CASSQGSGSLTDTQYF.

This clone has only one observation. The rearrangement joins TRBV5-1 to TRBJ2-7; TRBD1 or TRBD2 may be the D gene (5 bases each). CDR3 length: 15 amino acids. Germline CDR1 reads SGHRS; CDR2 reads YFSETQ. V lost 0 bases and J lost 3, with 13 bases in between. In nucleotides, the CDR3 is TGCGCCAGCAGCTTGGATGGGGACCCAGTCTACGAGCAGTACTTC. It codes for CASSLDGDPVYEQYF.

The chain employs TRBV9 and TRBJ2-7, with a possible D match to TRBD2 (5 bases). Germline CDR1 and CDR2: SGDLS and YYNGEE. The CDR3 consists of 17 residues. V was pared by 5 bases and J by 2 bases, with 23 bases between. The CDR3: CASRYNLFEGTPYEQYF. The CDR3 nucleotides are TGTGCCAGCAGATATAACCTCTTTGAGGGTACCCCCTACGAGCAGTACTTC.

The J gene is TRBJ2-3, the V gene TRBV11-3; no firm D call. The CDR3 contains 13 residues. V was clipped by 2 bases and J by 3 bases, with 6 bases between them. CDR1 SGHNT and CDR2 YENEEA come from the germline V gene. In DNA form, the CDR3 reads TGTGCCAGCAGCTTAAGGGCGACAGATACGCAGTATTTT. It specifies CASSLRATDTQYF.

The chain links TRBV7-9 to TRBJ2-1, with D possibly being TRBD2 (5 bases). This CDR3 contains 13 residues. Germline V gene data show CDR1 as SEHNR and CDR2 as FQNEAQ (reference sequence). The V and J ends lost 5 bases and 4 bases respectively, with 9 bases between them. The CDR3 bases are TGTGCCAGCAGCCCCCGGACTTACAATGAGCAGTTCTTC. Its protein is CASSPRTYNEQFF.

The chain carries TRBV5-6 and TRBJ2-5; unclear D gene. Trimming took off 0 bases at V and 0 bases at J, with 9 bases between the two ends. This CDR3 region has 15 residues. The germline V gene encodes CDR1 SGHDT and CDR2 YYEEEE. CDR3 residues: CASSLDIVDQETQYF. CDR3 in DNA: TGTGCCAGCAGCTTGGATATTGTTGACCAAGAGACCCAGTACTTC.

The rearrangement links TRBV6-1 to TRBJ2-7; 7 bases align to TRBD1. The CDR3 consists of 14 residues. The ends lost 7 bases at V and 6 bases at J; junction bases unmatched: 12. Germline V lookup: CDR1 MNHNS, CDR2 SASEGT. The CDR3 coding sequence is TGTGCCAGCACTCTTCGGGACAGTACTCCCGAGCAGTACTTC. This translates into CASTLRDSTPEQYF.

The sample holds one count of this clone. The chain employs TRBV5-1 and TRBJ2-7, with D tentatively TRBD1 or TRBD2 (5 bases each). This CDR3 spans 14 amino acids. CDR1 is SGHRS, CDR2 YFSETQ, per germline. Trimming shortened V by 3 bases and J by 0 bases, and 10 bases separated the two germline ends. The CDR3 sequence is CASSSGAHSYEQYF. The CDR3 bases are TGCGCCAGCAGCTCCGGGGCCCACTCCTACGAGCAGTACTTC.

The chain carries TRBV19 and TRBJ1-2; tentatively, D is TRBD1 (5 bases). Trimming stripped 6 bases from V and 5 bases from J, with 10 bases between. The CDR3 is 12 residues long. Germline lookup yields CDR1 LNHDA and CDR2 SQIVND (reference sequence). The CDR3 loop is CASSPGFYGYTF. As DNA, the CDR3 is TGTGCCAGTAGCCCAGGGTTTTATGGCTACACCTTC.

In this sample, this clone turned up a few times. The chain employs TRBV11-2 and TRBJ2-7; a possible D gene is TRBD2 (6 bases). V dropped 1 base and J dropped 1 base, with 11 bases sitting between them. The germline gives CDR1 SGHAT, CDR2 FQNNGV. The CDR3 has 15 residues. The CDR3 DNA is TGTGCCAGCAGCTTAGCGGGAGTGTGGTCCTACGAGCAGTACTTC. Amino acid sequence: CASSLAGVWSYEQYF.

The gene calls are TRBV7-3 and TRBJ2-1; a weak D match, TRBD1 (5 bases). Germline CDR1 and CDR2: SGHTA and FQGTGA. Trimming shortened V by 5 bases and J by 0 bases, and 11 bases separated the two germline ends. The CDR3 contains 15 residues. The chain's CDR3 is CASSPGLGSYNEQFF. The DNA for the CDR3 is TGTGCCAGCAGCCCAGGGTTAGGCTCCTACAATGAGCAGTTCTTC.

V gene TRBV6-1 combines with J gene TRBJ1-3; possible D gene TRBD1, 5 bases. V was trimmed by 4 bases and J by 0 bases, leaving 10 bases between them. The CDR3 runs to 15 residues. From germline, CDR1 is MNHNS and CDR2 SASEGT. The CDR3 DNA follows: TGTGCCAGCAGTGTCCAGAGGGGCTCTGGAAACACCATATATTTT. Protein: CASSVQRGSGNTIYF.

CDR3 in amino acids: CASSIQANTEAFF. The CDR3 nucleotides read TGTGCCAGTAGTATTCAGGCCAACACTGAAGCTTTCTTT. The rearrangement links TRBV19 to TRBJ1-1; D gene unclear. CDR3 size: 13 residues. V gave up 3 bases and J gave up 2 bases, with 7 bases separating them. Germline V CDR1 and CDR2: LNHDA, SQIVND (reference sequence).

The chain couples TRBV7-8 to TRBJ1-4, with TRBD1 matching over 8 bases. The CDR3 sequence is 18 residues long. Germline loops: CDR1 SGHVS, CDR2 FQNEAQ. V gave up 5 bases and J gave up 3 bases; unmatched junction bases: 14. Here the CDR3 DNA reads TGTGCCAGCAGCCCGGAGTTGCAGGGGGCGGAATCTAATGAAAAACTGTTTTTT. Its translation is CASSPELQGAESNEKLFF. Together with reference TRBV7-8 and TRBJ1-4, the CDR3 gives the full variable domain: GAGVSQSPRYKVAKRGQDVALRCDPISGHVSLFWYQQALGQGPEFLTYFQNEAQLDKSGLPSDRFFAERPEGSVSTLKIQRTQQEDSAVYLCASSPELQGAESNEKLFFGSGTQLSVL.

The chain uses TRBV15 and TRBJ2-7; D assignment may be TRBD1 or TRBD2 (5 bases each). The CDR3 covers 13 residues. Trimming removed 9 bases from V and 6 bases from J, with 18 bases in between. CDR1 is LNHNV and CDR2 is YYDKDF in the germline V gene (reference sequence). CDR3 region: CATRPGTDLEQYF. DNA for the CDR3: TGTGCCACGCGTCCCGGGACGGACCTCGAGCAGTACTTC.

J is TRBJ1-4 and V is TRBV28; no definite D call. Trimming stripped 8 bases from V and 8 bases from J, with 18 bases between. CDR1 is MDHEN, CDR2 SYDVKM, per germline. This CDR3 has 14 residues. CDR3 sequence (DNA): TGTGCCAGCTCCCTACGGGCCGTAACCGAAAAACTGTTTTTT. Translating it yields CASSLRAVTEKLFF.

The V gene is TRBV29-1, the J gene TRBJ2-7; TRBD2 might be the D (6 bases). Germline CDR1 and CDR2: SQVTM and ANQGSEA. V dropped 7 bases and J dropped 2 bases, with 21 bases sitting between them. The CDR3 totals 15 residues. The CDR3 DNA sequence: TGCAGCGACCAAGGGACGTTAGCGGATCCCTACGAGCAGTACTTC. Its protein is CSDQGTLADPYEQYF.

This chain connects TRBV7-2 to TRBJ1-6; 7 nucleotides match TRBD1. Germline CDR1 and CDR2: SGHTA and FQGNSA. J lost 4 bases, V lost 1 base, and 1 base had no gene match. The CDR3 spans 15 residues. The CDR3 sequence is CASSLEGQYNSPLHF. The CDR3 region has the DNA TGTGCCAGCAGCTTAGAGGGACAGTATAATTCACCCCTCCACTTT.

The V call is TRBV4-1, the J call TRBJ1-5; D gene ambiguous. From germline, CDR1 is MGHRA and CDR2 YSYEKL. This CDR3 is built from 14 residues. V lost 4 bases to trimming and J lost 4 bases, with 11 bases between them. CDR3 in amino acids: CASSPVFGNQPQHF. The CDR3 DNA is TGCGCCAGCAGCCCCGTCTTTGGAAATCAGCCCCAGCATTTT.

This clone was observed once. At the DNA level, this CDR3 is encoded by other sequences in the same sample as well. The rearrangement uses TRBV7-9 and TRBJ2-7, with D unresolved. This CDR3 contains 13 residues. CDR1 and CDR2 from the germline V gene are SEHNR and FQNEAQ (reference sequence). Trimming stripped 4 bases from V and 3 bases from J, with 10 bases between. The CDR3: CASSSRLSYEQYF. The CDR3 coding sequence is TGTGCCAGCAGCTCCAGACTGAGCTACGAGCAGTACTTC.

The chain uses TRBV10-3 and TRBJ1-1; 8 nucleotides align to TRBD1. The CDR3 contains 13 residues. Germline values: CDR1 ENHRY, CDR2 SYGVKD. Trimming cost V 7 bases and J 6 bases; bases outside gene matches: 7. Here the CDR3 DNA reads TGTGCCATCATAGACCAGGGGGCATCTGAAGCTTTCTTT. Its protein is CAIIDQGASEAFF.